A single TCR beta chain is shown here with its context. This record belongs to a study of identical twins. After template switching added a universal primer site, the resulting cDNA carried unique molecular identifiers. Each CDR3 protein gets one entry after TCRdb re-called the 5' RACE reads with MiXCR. Counted here are around 490,000 distinct CDR3 sequences, roughly 15% occurring once; the ten biggest clones make up roughly 0.42%. The same specimen was also included in a second study, on yellow fever vaccine responses in identical twins.

This TCR was sampled from a young woman in good health. The sample taken for sequencing was CD4+ T cells sorted from blood.

The CDR3 region is CASSYPGTGGQGYTF. CDR3 bases: TGTGCCAGCAGTTATCCCGGGACAGGGGGTCAGGGCTACACCTTC. The chain couples TRBV28 to TRBJ1-2, with TRBD1 matching over 11 bases. The CDR3 is 15 amino acids. Losses at the gene ends were 4 bases for V and 8 bases for J; bases not matched to a gene: 9. Germline CDR1 is MDHEN and CDR2 is SYDVKM.